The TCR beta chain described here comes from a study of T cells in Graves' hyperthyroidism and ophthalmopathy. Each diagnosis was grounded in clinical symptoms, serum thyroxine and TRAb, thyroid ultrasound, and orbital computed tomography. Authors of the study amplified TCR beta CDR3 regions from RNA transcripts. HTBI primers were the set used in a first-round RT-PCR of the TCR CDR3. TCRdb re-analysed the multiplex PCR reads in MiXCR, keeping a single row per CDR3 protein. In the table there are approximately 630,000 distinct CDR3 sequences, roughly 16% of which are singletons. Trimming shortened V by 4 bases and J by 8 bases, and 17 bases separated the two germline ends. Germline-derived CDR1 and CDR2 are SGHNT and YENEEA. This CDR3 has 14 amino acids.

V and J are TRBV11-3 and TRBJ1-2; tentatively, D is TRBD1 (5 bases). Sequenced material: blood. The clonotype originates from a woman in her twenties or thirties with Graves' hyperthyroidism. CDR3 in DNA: TGTGCCAGCAGCTCCATCGGGACTGCGGAAGGCTACACCTTC. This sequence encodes CASSSIGTAEGYTF.